The 18 T cell receptor beta chains below all came from one sample that was sequenced in a study of blood T cell repertoires in COVID-19. Generated by immunoSEQ multiplex PCR, the TCRdb table keeps only in-frame clones and is missing some. Of hundreds of thousands of clones listed, 70% to 90% are singletons. The sequenced sample was peripheral blood. The source is a woman older than 75 with acute or convalescent COVID-19.

The V call is TRBV5-5, the J call TRBJ2-5, with 7 bases that match TRBD1. The CDR3 spans 14 residues. Germline V gives CDR1 SGHKS, CDR2 YYEKEE (reference sequence). With V trimmed by 3 bases and J by 4 bases, 6 bases remained unmatched. The DNA for the CDR3 is TGTGCCAGCAGCTCTACAGGGGTTGTAGAGACCCAGTACTTC. It is translated as CASSSTGVVETQYF.

For the CDR3, the DNA is TGTGCCAGCCGACGGAGGGCGGGAGGGAGCACAGATACGCAGTATTTT. Translating gives CASRRRAGGSTDTQYF. The gene calls are TRBV5-4 and TRBJ2-3; TRBD2 aligns across 9 bases. The CDR3 loop spans 16 amino acids. CDR1 and CDR2 (germline): SGHNT, YYREEE (reference sequence). V was clipped by 7 bases and J by 0 bases; unmatched bases: 9.

The rearrangement uses TRBV7-6 and TRBJ2-1; 7 bases map to TRBD2. This CDR3 has 17 residues. V trimming: 2 bases; J trimming: 7 bases; junction bases outside the gene matches: 14. Germline CDR1 and CDR2: SGHVS and FNYEAQ. CDR3 loop: CASSLYQAGATPNEQFF. The CDR3 DNA is TGTGCCAGCAGCTTATACCAGGCGGGAGCGACCCCGAATGAGCAGTTCTTC.

The chain has TRBV24-1 and TRBJ2-3; 8 positions agree with TRBD2. In germline, CDR1 is KGHDR, CDR2 SFDVKD. J lost 1 base, V lost 4 bases, and 15 bases had no gene match. The CDR3 has 19 residues. The CDR3 sequence: CATSEPDWGGRPGTDTQYF. For the CDR3, the DNA is TGTGCCACCAGTGAGCCCGATTGGGGCGGGAGGCCTGGCACAGATACGCAGTATTTT.

V is TRBV19 and J is TRBJ2-5; D is possibly TRBD2 (6 bases). In germline, CDR1 is LNHDA, CDR2 SQIVND (reference sequence). Trimming removed 4 bases from V and 2 bases from J, with 8 bases in between. CDR3 length: 13 residues. The CDR3 DNA sequence: TGTGCCAGTAGTACGGGACTTCAAGAGACCCAGTACTTC. Encoded protein: CASSTGLQETQYF.

The chain joins TRBV20-1 to TRBJ2-1; D gene ambiguous. The CDR3 runs to 12 residues. Germline assignment: CDR1 DFQATT and CDR2 SNEGSKA (reference sequence). Trimming removed 3 bases at V and 7 bases at J, with 10 bases between. Written as DNA, the CDR3 is TGCAGTGCTAGTGGGCCGTCTAATGAGCAGTTCTTC. This encodes CSASGPSNEQFF.

This clone has a handful of counts. This chain links TRBV14 with TRBJ1-5; a weak D match, TRBD1 (6 bases). CDR1 is SGHDN and CDR2 is FVKESK in the germline V gene. V lost 3 bases and J lost 7, with 10 bases in between. The CDR3 extends over 13 amino acids. The CDR3 loop reads CASSQGAGQPQHF. DNA for the CDR3: TGTGCCAGCAGCCAGGGGGCCGGCCAGCCCCAGCATTTT.

The chain is built from TRBV4-2 and TRBJ2-1; D might be TRBD2 (5 bases). This CDR3 spans 16 amino acids. Trimming took off 1 base at V and 0 bases at J, with 10 bases between the two ends. From germline, CDR1 is LGHNA and CDR2 YNFKEQ. CDR3: CASSQVFSASYNEQFF. CDR3 bases: TGTGCCAGCAGCCAAGTCTTTAGCGCCTCCTACAATGAGCAGTTCTTC.

V is TRBV7-9 and J is TRBJ2-2; maybe TRBD2 (5 bases). CDR3 length equals 15 residues. Germline V gene sequence: CDR1 SEHNR, CDR2 FQNEAQ (reference sequence). V lost 4 bases to trimming and J lost 2 bases, with 11 bases between them. CDR3 sequence (DNA): TGTGCCAGCAGCTCCCGGGATTACAACACCGGGGAGCTGTTTTTT. Translated: CASSSRDYNTGELFF. Full variable domain (rest looked up from reference TRBV7-9 and TRBJ2-2): DTGVSQNPRHKITKRGQNVTFRCDPISEHNRLYWYRQTLGQGPEFLTYFQNEAQLEKSRLLSDRFSAERPKGSFSTLEIQRTEQGDSAMYLCASSSRDYNTGELFFGEGSRLTVL.

The chain is built from TRBV27 and TRBJ2-7, with 10 bases fitting TRBD2. V was clipped by 6 bases and J by 3 bases; unmatched bases: 5. Germline CDR1 and CDR2: MNHEY and SMNVEV (reference sequence). The length of the CDR3 is 14 residues. CDR3 sequence: CASSLWTSGYEQYF. CDR3 DNA: TGTGCCAGCAGCCTCTGGACTAGCGGCTACGAGCAGTACTTC.

As DNA, the CDR3 is TGTGCCAGCAGCCTCCGGGACAGGGGAGGCGAGCAGTACTTC. Protein sequence: CASSLRDRGGEQYF. J is TRBJ2-7 and V is TRBV3-1 (or the pseudogene TRBV3-2), with 10 bases aligning to TRBD1. Germline V lookup: CDR1 LGHDT, CDR2 YNNKEL (reference sequence). The CDR3 runs 14 residues. V gave up 4 bases and J gave up 6 bases; unmatched junction bases: 6.

The V call is TRBV6-2 or TRBV6-3, the J call TRBJ1-2; no firm D call. CDR3 length: 13 residues. V was clipped by 6 bases and J by 1 base, with 9 bases between them. Germline CDR1 and CDR2: MNHEY and SVGEGT. The DNA of the CDR3 is TGTGCCAGCAGCCCACAAGTTAACTATGGCTACACCTTC. Its translation is CASSPQVNYGYTF.

The chain uses TRBV5-1 and TRBJ2-7; TRBD2 is a possible D gene (5 bases). The CDR3 length is 14 residues. Trimming shortened V by 0 bases and J by 3 bases, and 10 bases separated the two germline ends. Germline CDR1 reads SGHRS; CDR2 reads YFSETQ. CDR3: CASSLAGVLYEQYF. CDR3 in DNA: TGCGCCAGCAGCTTGGCCGGGGTTCTCTACGAGCAGTACTTC.

This chain links TRBV5-4 with TRBJ2-1, with TRBD1 matching 7 bases. The trim removed 0 bases at V and 8 bases at J, leaving 14 bases unmatched. The CDR3 has 17 residues. Germline V gene lookup returns CDR1 SGHNT and CDR2 YYREEE (reference sequence). The CDR3 DNA follows: TGTGCCAGCAGCTTGGCCTGGACAGGTGGTAGGTTGGATGAGCAGTTCTTC. Encoded protein: CASSLAWTGGRLDEQFF.

The chain employs TRBV6-6 and TRBJ1-1; no clear D gene. Looked up from germline, CDR1 is MNHNY and CDR2 is SVGAGI (reference sequence). With 1 base removed from V and 1 base from J, the gap between germline ends came to 7 bases. The CDR3 is 14 residues long. As DNA, the CDR3 is TGTGCCAGCAGTTACTTGCAGTGGAACACTGAAGCTTTCTTT. The encoded protein is CASSYLQWNTEAFF.

The rearrangement uses TRBV2 and TRBJ1-1; 10 nucleotides line up with TRBD1. Trimming cost V 6 bases and J 4 bases; bases outside gene matches: 14. Germline assignment: CDR1 SNHLY and CDR2 FYNNEI. This CDR3 contains 17 residues. The CDR3 nucleotides read TGTGCCAGCAGCGTTATAAGCGGAGGGACAGGGGCCACTGAAGCTTTCTTT. Protein product: CASSVISGGTGATEAFF.

This clone was seen a few times. The chain has TRBV29-1 and TRBJ1-1; D ambiguous. Germline values: CDR1 SQVTM, CDR2 ANQGSEA. V was cut by 6 bases and J by 6 bases, with 17 bases left in between. The CDR3 loop spans 13 amino acids. As DNA, the CDR3 is TGCAGCGTCCGACAAGCGGGATACTCTGAAGCTTTCTTT. This codes for CSVRQAGYSEAFF.

The chain has TRBV5-1 and TRBJ2-2, with D perhaps TRBD2 (6 bases). CDR1 is SGHRS, CDR2 YFSETQ, per germline. The CDR3 is 17 amino acids. The V and J ends lost 3 bases and 0 bases respectively, with 15 bases between them. In DNA, the CDR3 is TGCGCCAGCAGCTCACCAAATGGGGGGTCGAACACCGGGGAGCTGTTTTTT. It translates to CASSSPNGGSNTGELFF.